This T cell receptor beta chain stems from a study of T cell changes during pregnancy in multiple sclerosis. Profiling relied on immunoSEQ multiplex PCR, and the TCRdb table lists in-frame clones only, not all of them. The sample records roughly 110,000 clones, about 89% being singletons. The CDR3 length is 17 residues. Germline lookup yields CDR1 SGHVS and CDR2 FQNEAQ. V lost 5 bases and J lost 8, with 22 bases in between. The sequence derives from a female donor with multiple sclerosis, enrolled in a pregnancy study. The source was peripheral blood, collected before pregnancy. The V call is TRBV7-8, the J call TRBJ1-6; D may be TRBD1 (6 bases). CDR3 amino acids: CASSTRAGTYSYSPLHF. The CDR3 DNA sequence: TGTGCCAGCAGCACTAGAGCCGGGACATACAGTTATTCACCCCTCCACTTT.